This passage covers 24 T cell receptor beta chains from one sample sequenced in a study of blood T cell repertoires in COVID-19. Assay used: immunoSEQ multiplex PCR; TCRdb lists only in-frame clones, some missing. The sample consists of under 300,000 clones, roughly 89% of them appearing once. The sequencing input was peripheral blood. These receptors all stem from a woman aged 40 to 50 who had recovered from COVID-19.

The chain recombines TRBV28 with TRBJ1-3, with D possibly matching TRBD1 (5 bases). The CDR3 runs 14 residues. V was pared by 7 bases and J by 8 bases, with 18 bases between. The germline V gene has CDR1 MDHEN and CDR2 SYDVKM. The CDR3 nucleotides read TGTGCCAGCACCGCCCCCAGGGCCCGGGACACCATATATTTT. This encodes CASTAPRARDTIYF.

This clone was counted between two and nine times. The V and J genes are TRBV5-4 and TRBJ2-3, with D tentatively TRBD2 (6 bases). Trimming took off 0 bases at V and 3 bases at J, with 8 bases between the two ends. Per germline, CDR1 SGHNT and CDR2 YYREEE (reference sequence). The CDR3 loop spans 14 amino acids. Here the CDR3 reads CASSLDSGTDTQYF. The DNA for the CDR3 is TGTGCCAGCAGCTTGGATAGCGGTACAGATACGCAGTATTTT.

The CDR3 region is CASSPGTGRSPLHF. The CDR3 DNA is TGCGCCAGCAGTCCCGGGACAGGTCGTTCACCCCTCCACTTT. V is TRBV5-1 and J is TRBJ1-6; 8 nucleotides match TRBD1. The CDR3 has 14 amino acids. Germline V gene lookup returns CDR1 SGHRS and CDR2 YFSETQ. The J segment lost 9 bases and the V segment lost 5 bases, leaving 7 bases of the junction unmatched. The entire variable domain, with the rest obtained from reference TRBV5-1 and TRBJ1-6, is as follows: KAGVTQTPRYLIKTRGQQVTLSCSPISGHRSVSWYQQTPGQGLQFLFEYFSETQRNKGNFPGRFSGRQFSNSRSEMNVSTLELGDSALYLCASSPGTGRSPLHFGNGTRLTVT.

This clone came up a few times. This chain links TRBV7-9 with TRBJ1-4; D gene ambiguous. CDR1 is SEHNR and CDR2 is FQNEAQ in the germline V gene (reference sequence). V lost 8 bases to trimming and J lost 3 bases, with 10 bases between them. This CDR3 is 13 amino acids long. The CDR3 sequence: CASRGGANEKLFF. The CDR3 DNA sequence: TGTGCCAGCCGGGGAGGAGCTAATGAAAAACTGTTTTTT.

This chain uses TRBV2 with TRBJ1-1; D might be TRBD1 (5 bases). V was shortened by 2 bases and J by 1 base, with 11 bases between the two germline ends. Germline lookup yields CDR1 SNHLY and CDR2 FYNNEI. This CDR3 is 15 amino acids long. The CDR3 loop reads CASSEYRTENTEAFF. The CDR3 DNA sequence: TGTGCCAGCAGTGAATACAGGACGGAGAACACTGAAGCTTTCTTT.

This chain joins TRBV19 and TRBJ1-1; tentative D call: TRBD1 (5 bases). CDR3 length: 15 residues. Germline V gene data show CDR1 as LNHDA and CDR2 as SQIVND (reference sequence). V lost 5 bases, J lost 4 bases, and 17 bases lay in between. CDR3 amino acids: CASSLTDPGGTEAFF. The CDR3 DNA reads as TGTGCCAGTAGTCTAACGGACCCGGGGGGCACTGAAGCTTTCTTT.

A remark on this clone: The junction departs from germline at one end; a sequencing error may be responsible. V is TRBV9 and J is TRBJ1-2; 9 positions match TRBD1. Per germline, CDR1 SGDLS and CDR2 YYNGEE. CDR3 length equals 16 residues. The CDR3 nucleotides read TGTGCCAGCAGCGTAGGATCGGGACAGGGCGACTACGGCTACACCTTC. This encodes CASSVGSGQGDYGYTF. The variable domain in full, completed from reference TRBV9 and TRBJ1-2, reads DSGVTQTPKHLITATGQRVTLRCSPRSGDLSVYWYQQSLDQGLQFLIQYYNGEERAKGNILERFSAQQFPDLHSELNLSSLELGDSALYFCASSVGSGQGDYGYTFGSGTRLTVV.

The sample holds one count of this clone. The V gene is TRBV7-9, the J gene TRBJ2-1; 7 nucleotides align to TRBD1. The CDR3 is made up of 16 amino acids. J gave up 1 base and V 2 bases, and 5 bases lay outside the gene matches. CDR1 and CDR2 from the germline V gene are SEHNR and FQNEAQ (reference sequence). The CDR3 spells CASSLSSGGSYNEQFF. As DNA, the CDR3 is TGTGCCAGCAGCTTATCGTCAGGGGGATCCTACAATGAGCAGTTCTTC. Complete variable domain (other parts from reference TRBV7-9 and TRBJ2-1): DTGVSQNPRHKITKRGQNVTFRCDPISEHNRLYWYRQTLGQGPEFLTYFQNEAQLEKSRLLSDRFSAERPKGSFSTLEIQRTEQGDSAMYLCASSLSSGGSYNEQFFGPGTRLTVL.

The gene calls are TRBV19 and TRBJ1-3; 7 bases are shared with TRBD1. With 6 bases clipped from V and 4 bases from J, the junction kept 6 bases outside the gene matches. There are 14 residues in the CDR3. Germline values: CDR1 LNHDA, CDR2 SQIVND (reference sequence). CDR3 in DNA: TGTGCCAGTAGCGAACAGGGGCGAGGAAACACCATATATTTT. Translating gives CASSEQGRGNTIYF.

The chain employs TRBV29-1 and TRBJ2-1; TRBD2 agrees at 13 bases. The length of the CDR3 is 14 residues. CDR1 and CDR2 (germline): SQVTM, ANQGSEA. J gave up 7 bases and V 7 bases, and 7 bases lay outside the gene matches. Written as DNA, the CDR3 is TGCAGCGCAGTCGGGACTAGCGGGACAAATGAGCAGTTCTTC. Protein product: CSAVGTSGTNEQFF.

The J gene is TRBJ1-2, the V gene TRBV30; tentatively, D is TRBD1 (5 bases). Per germline, CDR1 GTSNPN and CDR2 SVGIG (reference sequence). There are 13 residues in the CDR3. V lost 3 bases, J lost 2 bases, and 10 bases lay in between. Written as DNA, the CDR3 is TGTGCCTGGAGATTTGGGGGGAACTATGGCTACACCTTC. Translating gives CAWRFGGNYGYTF.

The J gene is TRBJ2-2, the V gene TRBV25-1, with 13 bases fitting TRBD2. Per the germline V gene, CDR1 is MGHDK and CDR2 is SYGVNS. J gave up 6 bases and V 4 bases, and 5 bases lay outside the gene matches. The CDR3 runs to 16 residues. The chain's CDR3 is CASSGRTSGRSGELFF. The CDR3 nucleotides read TGTGCCAGCAGTGGTCGGACTAGCGGGAGATCCGGGGAGCTGTTTTTT.

The V and J genes are TRBV30 and TRBJ2-1; 7 bases fit TRBD2. The CDR3 has 13 residues. V gave up 8 bases and J gave up 0 bases; unmatched junction bases: 4. The germline CDR1 and CDR2 sequences are GTSNPN and SVGIG (reference sequence). CDR3 bases: TGTGCCGGAGCGGGGAGCTCCTACAATGAGCAGTTCTTC. This gives the protein CAGAGSSYNEQFF.

The rearrangement uses TRBV28 and TRBJ2-1; 8 bases line up with TRBD1. V was clipped by 5 bases and J by 11 bases; unmatched bases: 11. Germline V gene lookup returns CDR1 MDHEN and CDR2 SYDVKM. The CDR3 length is 14 residues. The CDR3 region has the DNA TGTGCCAGCAGTCCACAATCCAGGGGGCGAAAGCAGTTCTTC. Translation: CASSPQSRGRKQFF. The full variable domain, its missing parts supplied by reference TRBV28 and TRBJ2-1, is DVKVTQSSRYLVKRTGEKVFLECVQDMDHENMFWYRQDPGLGLRLIYFSYDVKMKEKGDIPEGYSVSREKKERFSLILESASTNQTSMYLCASSPQSRGRKQFFGPGTRLTVL.

This sequence joins TRBV28 and TRBJ1-2; a weak D match, TRBD1 (5 bases). This CDR3 spans 13 amino acids. The V end was cut by 8 bases, the J end by 3 bases, with 13 bases between. CDR1 is MDHEN, CDR2 SYDVKM, per germline. CDR3 loop: CASGATEHYGYTF. The CDR3 DNA is TGTGCCAGCGGGGCTACGGAGCACTATGGCTACACCTTC.

This clone was seen only a few times. V usage is TRBV5-1 and J usage is TRBJ2-5, with 9 bases aligning to TRBD2. The trim removed 4 bases at V and 7 bases at J, leaving 11 bases unmatched. CDR3 length: 15 residues. Germline CDR1 reads SGHRS; CDR2 reads YFSETQ. The CDR3 sequence: CASSPAGTSWVTQYF. The DNA of the CDR3 is TGCGCCAGCAGCCCGGCCGGGACTAGCTGGGTGACCCAGTACTTC.

CDR3 DNA sequence: TGTGCCAGCAGCGTCCTGGACAGGGGAACCATCGGAGTTTACGAGCAGTACTTC. Translated, it gives CASSVLDRGTIGVYEQYF. The rearrangement uses TRBV9 and TRBJ2-7; 9 positions match TRBD1. Unmatched junction bases numbered 16, after V lost 2 bases and J lost 4 bases. This CDR3 region has 18 residues. Germline CDR1 is SGDLS and CDR2 is YYNGEE.

V usage is TRBV29-1 and J usage is TRBJ2-3; 9 bases are a match to TRBD2. CDR1 and CDR2 from the germline V gene are SQVTM and ANQGSEA. Trimming cost V 3 bases and J 4 bases; bases outside gene matches: 5. The CDR3 contains 14 residues. CDR3: CSVESGTSPDTQYF. The CDR3 bases are TGCAGCGTTGAGAGCGGGACTAGCCCAGATACGCAGTATTTT.

V gene TRBV5-4 combines with J gene TRBJ2-1; 8 bases are shared with TRBD2. The trim removed 0 bases at V and 0 bases at J, leaving 2 bases unmatched. The CDR3 runs to 16 residues. CDR1 and CDR2 from the germline V gene are SGHNT and YYREEE (reference sequence). CDR3 coding DNA: TGTGCCAGCAGCTTGGGGCTAGCGGGCTCCTACAATGAGCAGTTCTTC. Amino acid sequence: CASSLGLAGSYNEQFF.

This clone has a single count. V is TRBV9 and J is TRBJ1-5; D remains unclear. Trimming shortened V by 0 bases and J by 1 base, and 14 bases separated the two germline ends. This CDR3 is built from 17 residues. CDR1 and CDR2 from the germline V gene are SGDLS and YYNGEE. The CDR3 region is CASSVATGRVSNQPQHF. Here the CDR3 DNA reads TGTGCCAGCAGCGTAGCTACGGGAAGGGTAAGCAATCAGCCCCAGCATTTT.

The genes are TRBV5-4 and TRBJ2-1, with TRBD1 matching over 7 bases. The germline CDR1 and CDR2 sequences are SGHNT and YYREEE (reference sequence). The junction had 4 bases not matched to a gene; V was cut back by 0 bases and J by 4 bases. The CDR3 is 15 amino acids. The CDR3 loop reads CASSLDRGEYNEQFF. The CDR3, as DNA: TGTGCCAGCAGCTTGGACAGGGGTGAATACAATGAGCAGTTCTTC.

The chain joins TRBV11-2 to TRBJ2-1, with a possible D match to TRBD2 (6 bases). This CDR3 contains 15 residues. Germline V gene sequence: CDR1 SGHAT, CDR2 FQNNGV. V lost 5 bases to trimming and J lost 1 base, with 12 bases between them. The CDR3 DNA reads TGTGCCAGCAGCCGAGCGGGTGAATCCTACAATGAGCAGTTCTTC. This encodes CASSRAGESYNEQFF. The entire variable domain, with the rest obtained from reference TRBV11-2 and TRBJ2-1, is as follows: EAGVAQSPRYKIIEKRQSVAFWCNPISGHATLYWYQQILGQGPKLLIQFQNNGVVDDSQLPKDRFSAERLKGVDSTLKIQPAKLEDSAVYLCASSRAGESYNEQFFGPGTRLTVL.

This chain joins TRBV7-9 and TRBJ1-1, with TRBD1 as a possible D gene (6 bases). V lost 4 bases and J lost 4, with 16 bases in between. Germline V gene lookup returns CDR1 SEHNR and CDR2 FQNEAQ (reference sequence). The CDR3 totals 15 residues. CDR3 coding DNA: TGTGCCAGCAGCTCCCCAGGGGATCGGGTCACTGAAGCTTTCTTT. Its translation is CASSSPGDRVTEAFF.

The chain links TRBV25-1 to TRBJ2-5; 9 bases map to TRBD2. The germline V gene encodes CDR1 MGHDK and CDR2 SYGVNS. The V and J ends lost 8 bases and 5 bases, in that order; junction bases with no gene match: 12. The length of the CDR3 is 15 residues. CDR3 loop: CASREVAGAGETQYF. The CDR3, as DNA: TGTGCCAGCCGAGAGGTAGCGGGAGCAGGGGAGACCCAGTACTTC.